This TCR beta chain was profiled in a study of monozygotic twins with inflammatory bowel disease. In the case of this clonotype: Its antigen is not known.

Each CDR3 protein gets one entry in TCRdb, which reprocessed the 5' RACE reads and gives no DNA. The sample totals some 190,000 distinct CDR3 sequences. The CDR3 spans 15 residues. Germline V gene lookup returns CDR1 DFQATT and CDR2 SNEGSKA (reference sequence). Regarding the study as a whole: No repertoire similarity difference was seen between concordant and discordant twins; power was possibly limited. IBD-affected twins scored below their healthy co-twins in TCRbeta diversity (inverse Simpson).

The rearrangement joins TRBV20-1 to TRBJ1-2; TCRdb designates TRBD1, a call that cannot be tested without DNA. This receptor was obtained from a human donor with ulcerative colitis or Crohn's disease, or a healthy co-twin of an affected twin (not recorded which). The specimen was blood. CDR3 in amino acids: CSARPTGTINYGYTF.